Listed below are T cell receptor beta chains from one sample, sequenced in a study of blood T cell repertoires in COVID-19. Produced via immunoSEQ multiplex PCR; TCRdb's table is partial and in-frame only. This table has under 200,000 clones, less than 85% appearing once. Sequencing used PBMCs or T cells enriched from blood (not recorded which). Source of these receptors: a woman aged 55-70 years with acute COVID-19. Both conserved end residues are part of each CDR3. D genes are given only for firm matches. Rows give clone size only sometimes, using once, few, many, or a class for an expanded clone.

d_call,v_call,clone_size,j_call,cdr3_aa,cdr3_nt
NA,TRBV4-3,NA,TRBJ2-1,CASSQDREFNNEQFF,TGCGCCAGCAGCCAAGACCGGGAGTTTAACAATGAGCAGTTCTTC
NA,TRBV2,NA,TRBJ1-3,CASTIGNTIYF,TGTGCCAGCACCATCGGAAACACCATATATTTT
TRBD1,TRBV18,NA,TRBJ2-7,CASSSNPPGQGGGEQYF,TGTGCCAGCTCATCAAATCCGCCGGGACAGGGTGGGGGAGAGCAGTACTTC
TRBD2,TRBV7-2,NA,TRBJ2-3,CASSFNGGAGTDTQYF,TGTGCCAGCAGCTTTAACGGGGGGGCTGGCACAGATACGCAGTATTTT
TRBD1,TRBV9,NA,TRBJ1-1,CASSPLDRGGTEAFF,TGTGCCAGCAGCCCCCTCGACAGGGGTGGCACTGAAGCTTTCTTT
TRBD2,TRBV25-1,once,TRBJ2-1,CASSESPSGRYNEQFF,TGTGCCAGCAGTGAATCCCCTAGCGGGAGGTACAATGAGCAGTTCTTC
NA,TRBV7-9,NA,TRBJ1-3,CASSLAQESIYF,TGTGCCAGCAGCTTAGCGCAAGAGTCCATATATTTT
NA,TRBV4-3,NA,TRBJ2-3,CASSQRTFSGTSEYTQYF,TGCGCCAGCAGCCAAAGGACATTCTCCGGGACATCCGAATATACGCAGTATTTT
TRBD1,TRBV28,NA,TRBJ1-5,CASSSLQQGYSNQPQHF,TGTGCCAGCAGTTCCCTCCAACAGGGGTATAGCAATCAGCCCCAGCATTTT
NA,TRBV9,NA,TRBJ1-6,CASSVDQNVPLSSPLHF,TGTGCCAGCAGCGTAGACCAAAATGTGCCGTTGAGTTCACCCCTCCACTTT
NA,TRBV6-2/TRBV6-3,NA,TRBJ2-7,CASSYSSTATYEQYF,TGTGCCAGCAGTTACTCTTCGACAGCCACCTACGAGCAGTACTTC
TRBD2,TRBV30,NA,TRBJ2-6,CATRQLAGASGANVLTF,TGTGCCACACGACAACTAGCGGGAGCGTCCGGGGCCAACGTCCTGACTTTC
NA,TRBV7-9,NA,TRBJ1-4,CASSLGRIEKLFF,TGTGCCAGCAGCTTAGGGAGGATTGAAAAACTGTTTTTT
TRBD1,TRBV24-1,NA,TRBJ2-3,CATLDRGSTDTQYF,TGTGCCACCCTTGACAGGGGGAGCACAGATACGCAGTATTTT
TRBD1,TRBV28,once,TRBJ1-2,CASRKTGENGYTF,TGTGCCAGCAGGAAGACAGGGGAGAACGGCTACACCTTC
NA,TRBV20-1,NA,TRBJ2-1,CSARRQNEQFF,TGCAGTGCTAGAAGACAAAATGAGCAGTTCTTC
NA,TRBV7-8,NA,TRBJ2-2,CASSLRGIMNTGELFF,TGTGCCAGCAGCTTACGGGGGATTATGAACACCGGGGAGCTGTTTTTT
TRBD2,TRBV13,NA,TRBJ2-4,CASSLAGGPNIQYF,TGTGCCAGCAGCCTAGCGGGAGGGCCAAACATTCAGTACTTC
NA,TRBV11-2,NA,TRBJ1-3,CASSPRLASGNTIYF,TGTGCCAGCAGCCCACGTTTAGCCTCTGGAAACACCATATATTTT
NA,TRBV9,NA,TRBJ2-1,CASSPTGSSYNEQFF,TGTGCCAGCAGCCCGACAGGTTCGTCCTACAATGAGCAGTTCTTC
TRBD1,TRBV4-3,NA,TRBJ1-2,CASRQGPTSNYGYTF,TGCGCCAGCCGACAGGGGCCAACGTCTAACTATGGCTACACCTTC
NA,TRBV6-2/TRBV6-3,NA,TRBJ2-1,CASSYSRDFYNEQFF,TGTGCCAGCAGTTACTCCCGGGACTTCTACAATGAGCAGTTCTTC
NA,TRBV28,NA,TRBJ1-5,CASSLRRASGNQPQHF,TGTGCCAGCAGTTTAAGGAGGGCTTCGGGGAATCAGCCCCAGCATTTT
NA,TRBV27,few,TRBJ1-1,CASSLSRQAIAFF,TGTGCCAGCAGTTTATCCAGACAGGCAATAGCTTTCTTT
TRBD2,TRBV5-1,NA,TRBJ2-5,CASSPWGPSGSRPVQETQYF,TGCGCCAGCAGCCCCTGGGGGCCTAGCGGGTCTCGCCCGGTCCAAGAGACCCAGTACTTC